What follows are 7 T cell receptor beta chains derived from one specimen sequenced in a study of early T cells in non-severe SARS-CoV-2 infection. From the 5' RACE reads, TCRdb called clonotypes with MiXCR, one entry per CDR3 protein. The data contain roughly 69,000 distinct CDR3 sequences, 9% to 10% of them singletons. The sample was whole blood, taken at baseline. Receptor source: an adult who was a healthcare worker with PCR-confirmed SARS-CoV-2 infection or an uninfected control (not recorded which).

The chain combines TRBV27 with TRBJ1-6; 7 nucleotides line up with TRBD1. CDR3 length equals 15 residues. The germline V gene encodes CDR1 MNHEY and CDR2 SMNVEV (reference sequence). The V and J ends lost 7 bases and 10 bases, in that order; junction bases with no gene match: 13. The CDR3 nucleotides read TGTGCCAGCAAACAGACAGGGTGGATGGGCTCACCCCTCCACTTT. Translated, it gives CASKQTGWMGSPLHF.

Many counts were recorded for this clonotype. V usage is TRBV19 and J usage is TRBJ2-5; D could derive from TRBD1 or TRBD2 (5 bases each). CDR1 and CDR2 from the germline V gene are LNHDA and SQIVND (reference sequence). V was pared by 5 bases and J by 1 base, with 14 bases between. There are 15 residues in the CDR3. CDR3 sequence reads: CASSPQLGVQETQYF. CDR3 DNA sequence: TGTGCCAGTAGTCCCCAGTTGGGGGTCCAAGAGACCCAGTACTTC. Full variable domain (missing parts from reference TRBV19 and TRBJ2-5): DGGITQSPKYLFRKEGQNVTLSCEQNLNHDAMYWYRQDPGQGLRLIYYSQIVNDFQKGDIAEGYSVSREKKESFPLTVTSAQKNPTAFYLCASSPQLGVQETQYFGPGTRLLVL.

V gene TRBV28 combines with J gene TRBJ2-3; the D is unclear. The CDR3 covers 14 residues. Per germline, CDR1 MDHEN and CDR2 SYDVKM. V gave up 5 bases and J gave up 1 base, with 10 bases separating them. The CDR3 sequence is CASSTATGTDTQYF. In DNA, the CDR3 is TGTGCCAGCAGTACCGCGACTGGCACAGATACGCAGTATTTT. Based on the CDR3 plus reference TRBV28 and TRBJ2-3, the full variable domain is DVKVTQSSRYLVKRTGEKVFLECVQDMDHENMFWYRQDPGLGLRLIYFSYDVKMKEKGDIPEGYSVSREKKERFSLILESASTNQTSMYLCASSTATGTDTQYFGPGTRLTVL.

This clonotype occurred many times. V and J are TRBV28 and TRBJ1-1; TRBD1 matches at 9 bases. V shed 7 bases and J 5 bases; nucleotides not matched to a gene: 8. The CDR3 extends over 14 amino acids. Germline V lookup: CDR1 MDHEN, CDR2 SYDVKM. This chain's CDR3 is CASIQGAGGTEAFF. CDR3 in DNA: TGTGCCAGCATACAGGGGGCGGGTGGGACTGAAGCTTTCTTT.

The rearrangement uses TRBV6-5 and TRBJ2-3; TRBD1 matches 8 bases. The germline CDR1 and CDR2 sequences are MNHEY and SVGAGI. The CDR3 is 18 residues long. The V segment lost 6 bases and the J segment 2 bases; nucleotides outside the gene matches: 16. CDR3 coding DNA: TGTGCCAGCAGAGACCGAGGTCGAACAGGGGGGATCACAGATACGCAGTATTTT. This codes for CASRDRGRTGGITDTQYF.

This CDR3 is CASSLWGTQETQYF. CDR3 nucleotides: TGTGCCAGCAGTTTATGGGGTACACAAGAGACCCAGTACTTC. The genes are TRBV28 and TRBJ2-5; D call uncertain. Germline assignment: CDR1 MDHEN and CDR2 SYDVKM. This CDR3 comprises 14 residues. V shed 0 bases and J shed 2 bases, with 7 bases lying between them. The complete variable domain, with remaining parts taken from reference TRBV28 and TRBJ2-5, reads DVKVTQSSRYLVKRTGEKVFLECVQDMDHENMFWYRQDPGLGLRLIYFSYDVKMKEKGDIPEGYSVSREKKERFSLILESASTNQTSMYLCASSLWGTQETQYFGPGTRLLVL.

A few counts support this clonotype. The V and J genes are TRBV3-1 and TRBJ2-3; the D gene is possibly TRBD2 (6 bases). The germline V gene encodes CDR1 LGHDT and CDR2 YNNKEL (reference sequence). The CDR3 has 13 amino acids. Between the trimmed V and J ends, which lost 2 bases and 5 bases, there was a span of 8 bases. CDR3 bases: TGTGCCAGCAGCCAAAGGGGAGGAGATACGCAGTATTTT. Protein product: CASSQRGGDTQYF.